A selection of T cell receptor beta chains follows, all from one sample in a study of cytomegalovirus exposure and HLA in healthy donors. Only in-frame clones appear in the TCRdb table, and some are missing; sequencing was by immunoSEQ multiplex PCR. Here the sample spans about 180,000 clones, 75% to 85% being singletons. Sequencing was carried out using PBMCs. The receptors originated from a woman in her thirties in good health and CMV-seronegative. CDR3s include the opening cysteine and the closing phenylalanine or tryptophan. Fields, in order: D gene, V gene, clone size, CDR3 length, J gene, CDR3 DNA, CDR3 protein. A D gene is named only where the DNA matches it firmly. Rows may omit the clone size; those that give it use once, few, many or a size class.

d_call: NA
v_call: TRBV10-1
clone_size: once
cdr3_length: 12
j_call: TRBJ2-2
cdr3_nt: TGCGCCAGCAGCAGGGGGGTCGGGGAGCTGTTTTTT
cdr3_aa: CASSRGVGELFF

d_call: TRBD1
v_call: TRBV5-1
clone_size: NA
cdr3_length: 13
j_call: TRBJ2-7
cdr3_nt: TGCGCCAGCAGAAGGGACAGGGGTTACGAGCAGTACTTC
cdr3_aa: CASRRDRGYEQYF

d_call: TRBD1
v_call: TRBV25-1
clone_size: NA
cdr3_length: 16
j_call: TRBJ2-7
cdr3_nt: TGTGCCAGCAGCCAAACACCGCGAGACAGGGGTTACGAGCAGTACTTC
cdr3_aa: CASSQTPRDRGYEQYF

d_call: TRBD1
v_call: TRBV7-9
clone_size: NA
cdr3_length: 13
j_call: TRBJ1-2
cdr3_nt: TGTGCCAGCAGCTTCGGGACAGATAATGGCTACACCTTC
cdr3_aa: CASSFGTDNGYTF

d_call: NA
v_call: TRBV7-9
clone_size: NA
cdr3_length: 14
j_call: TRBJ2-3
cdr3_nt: TGTGCCAGCAGCTTAGGTCGACAGCGAGATACGCAGTATTTT
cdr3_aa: CASSLGRQRDTQYF

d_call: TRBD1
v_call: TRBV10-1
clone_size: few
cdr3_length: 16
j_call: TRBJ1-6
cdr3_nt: TGCGCCAGCAGACACAGGGGGCTCGGGAATAATTCACCCCTCCACTTT
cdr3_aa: CASRHRGLGNNSPLHF

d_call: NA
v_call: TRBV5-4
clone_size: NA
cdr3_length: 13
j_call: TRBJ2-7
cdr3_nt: TGTGCCAGCAGCCCACTAGGAGACTACGAGCAGTACTTC
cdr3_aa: CASSPLGDYEQYF

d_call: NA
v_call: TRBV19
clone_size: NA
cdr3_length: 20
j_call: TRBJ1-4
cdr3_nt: TGTGCCAGTAGTATAAGAAGAACAGGACGACAAAGGGTGGTTAATGAAAAACTGTTTTTT
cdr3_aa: CASSIRRTGRQRVVNEKLFF

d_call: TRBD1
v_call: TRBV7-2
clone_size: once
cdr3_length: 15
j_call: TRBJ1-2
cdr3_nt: TGTGCCAGCAGCTTTTCCGTGGGACAGGGGTATGGCTACACCTTC
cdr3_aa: CASSFSVGQGYGYTF

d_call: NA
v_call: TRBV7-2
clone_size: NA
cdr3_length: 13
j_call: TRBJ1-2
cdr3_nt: TGTGCCAGCAGCTTAGAAGGGGTGGACGGCTACACCTTC
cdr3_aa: CASSLEGVDGYTF

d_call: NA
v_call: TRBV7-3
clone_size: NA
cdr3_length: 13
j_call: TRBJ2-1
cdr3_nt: TGTGCCAGCAGCTTATGGGAGAACAATGAGCAGTTCTTC
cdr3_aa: CASSLWENNEQFF

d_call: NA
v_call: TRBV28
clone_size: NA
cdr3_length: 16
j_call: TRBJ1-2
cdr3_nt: TGTGCCAGCAGCCAAATCTACCTGAACCCTTTCTATGGCTACACCTTC
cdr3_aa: CASSQIYLNPFYGYTF

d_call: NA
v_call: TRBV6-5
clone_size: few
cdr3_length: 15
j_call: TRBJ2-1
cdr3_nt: TGTGCCAGCAGCCCCTTTGGTAGCTCGTCCAATGAGCAGTTCTTC
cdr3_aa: CASSPFGSSSNEQFF

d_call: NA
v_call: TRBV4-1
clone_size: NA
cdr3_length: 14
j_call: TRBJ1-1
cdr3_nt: TGCGCCAGCAGCCAATCGCCGGTGAACACTGAAGCTTTCTTT
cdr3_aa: CASSQSPVNTEAFF

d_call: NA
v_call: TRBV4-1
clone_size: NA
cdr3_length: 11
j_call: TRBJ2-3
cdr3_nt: TGCGCCAGCAGCCAAGGACTTAGCCAGTATTTT
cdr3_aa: CASSQGLSQYF

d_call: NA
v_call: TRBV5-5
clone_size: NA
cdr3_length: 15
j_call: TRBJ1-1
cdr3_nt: TGTGCCAGCAGCTTGGAGCCCCTAGGGAACACTGAAGCTTTCTTT
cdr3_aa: CASSLEPLGNTEAFF

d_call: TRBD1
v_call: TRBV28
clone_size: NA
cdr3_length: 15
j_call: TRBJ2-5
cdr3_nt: TGTGCCAGCAGTTTTTTAGAACAGGGGAGAGAGACCCAGTACTTC
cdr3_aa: CASSFLEQGRETQYF

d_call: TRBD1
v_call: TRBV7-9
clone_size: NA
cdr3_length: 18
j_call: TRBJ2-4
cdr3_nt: TGTGCCAGCAGCCGGTTAAGCGGACAGGGAAAAGCCAAAAACATTCAGTACTTC
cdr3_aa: CASSRLSGQGKAKNIQYF

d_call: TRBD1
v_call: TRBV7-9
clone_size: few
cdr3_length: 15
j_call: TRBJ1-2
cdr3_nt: TGTGCCAGCAGTCGATCCGGGACAGGGGGGTATGGCTACACCTTC
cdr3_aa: CASSRSGTGGYGYTF

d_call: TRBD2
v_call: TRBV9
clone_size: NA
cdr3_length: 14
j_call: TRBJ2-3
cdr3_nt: TGTGCCAGCAGCGCCGGGACTAACACAGATACGCAGTATTTT
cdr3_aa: CASSAGTNTDTQYF

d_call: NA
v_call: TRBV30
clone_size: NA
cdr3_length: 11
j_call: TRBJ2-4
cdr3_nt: TGTGCCTGGAGGGCAGGCAACAGTCAGTACTTC
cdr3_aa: CAWRAGNSQYF

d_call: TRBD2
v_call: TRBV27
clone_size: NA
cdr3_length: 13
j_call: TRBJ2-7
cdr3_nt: TGTGCCAGCGGACTAGCGGGGTCCTACGAGCAGTACTTC
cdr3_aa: CASGLAGSYEQYF

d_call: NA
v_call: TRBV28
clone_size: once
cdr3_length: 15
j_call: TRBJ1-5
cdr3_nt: TGTGCCAGCAGTTTTGGGGGAGGGGGGATTCAGCCCCAGCATTTT
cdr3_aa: CASSFGGGGIQPQHF

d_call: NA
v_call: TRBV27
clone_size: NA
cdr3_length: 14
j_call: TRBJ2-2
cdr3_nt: TGTGCCAGCAGTTTGACGCTACTAACCGGGGAGCTGTTTTTT
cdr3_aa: CASSLTLLTGELFF

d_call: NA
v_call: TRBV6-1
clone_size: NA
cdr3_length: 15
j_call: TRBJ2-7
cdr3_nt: TGTGCCAGCAGTGAAATTGGAGGGAACTCCTACGAGCAGTACTTC
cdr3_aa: CASSEIGGNSYEQYF

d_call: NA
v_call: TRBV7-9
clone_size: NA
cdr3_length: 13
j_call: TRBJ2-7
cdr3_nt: TGTGCCAGCAGCTTAGGCCCGGAGCACGAGCAGTACTTC
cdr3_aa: CASSLGPEHEQYF

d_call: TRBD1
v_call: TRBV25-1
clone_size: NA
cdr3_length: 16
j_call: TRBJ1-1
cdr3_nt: TGTGCCAGCAGTTTGACAACGGGACAGGGGAGTCGTGAAGCTTTCTTT
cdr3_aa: CASSLTTGQGSREAFF

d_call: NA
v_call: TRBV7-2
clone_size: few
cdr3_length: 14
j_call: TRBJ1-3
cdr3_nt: TGTGCCAGCAGCTTAGTCAGTACTGGAAACACCATATATTTT
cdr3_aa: CASSLVSTGNTIYF

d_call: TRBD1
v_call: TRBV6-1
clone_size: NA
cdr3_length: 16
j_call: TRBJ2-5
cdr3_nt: TGTGCCAGCAGTGTGTTCGGGACAGGGGAATCCGAGACCCAGTACTTC
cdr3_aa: CASSVFGTGESETQYF

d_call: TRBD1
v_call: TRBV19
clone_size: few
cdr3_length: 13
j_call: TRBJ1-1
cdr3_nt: TGTGCCAGTAGTATAGCCCCCCACAGGGGAGCTTTCTTT
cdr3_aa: CASSIAPHRGAFF

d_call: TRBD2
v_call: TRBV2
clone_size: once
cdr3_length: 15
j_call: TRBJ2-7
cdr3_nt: TGTGCCAGCAGCGGACTAGCGGGAGGGAGGTACGAGCAGTACTTC
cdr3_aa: CASSGLAGGRYEQYF

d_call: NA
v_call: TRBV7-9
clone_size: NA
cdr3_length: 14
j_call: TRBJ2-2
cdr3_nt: TGTGCCAGCAGCCCCTTGGATGCGGCCGGGGAGCTGTTTTTT
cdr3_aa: CASSPLDAAGELFF